Sequencing of this T cell receptor (beta chain) was carried out in a study of shared clonotypes between healthy human individuals. Per the germline V gene, CDR1 is LNHNV and CDR2 is YYDKDF (reference sequence). This CDR3 contains 14 residues. Trimming took off 3 bases at V and 2 bases at J, with 9 bases between the two ends. CD45RO-negative, CCR7-selected cells formed the naive CD8 fraction, which excluded terminally differentiated effector memory CD45RA+ cells. Sequencing used immunoSEQ multiplex PCR; TCRdb keeps in-frame clones, though not all of them. The sample carries around 610,000 clones, roughly 96% recorded once.

V and J are TRBV15 and TRBJ2-3; tentative D call: TRBD1 (6 bases). The specimen was naive CD8+ T cells sorted from blood. This receptor was obtained from a woman aged 25-40 years in good health. CDR3 in amino acids: CATSSTGNTDTQYF. In nucleotides, the CDR3 is TGTGCCACCAGCAGTACAGGGAACACAGATACGCAGTATTTT.